The 21 T cell receptor beta chains below all came from one sample that was sequenced in a study of CD8 T cells in Susac syndrome. RNA in amounts of roughly 0.5 to 1 ug was reverse transcribed with random hexamers. TCRdb re-derived calls from the immunoSEQ multiplex PCR reads in MiXCR, one entry per CDR3 protein. The sample consists of some 150,000 distinct CDR3 sequences, less than 95% of them appearing once. The source material was CD4+ T cells from PBMCs. These receptors came from a human donor in good health.

The chain employs TRBV2 and TRBJ2-2; D uncertain. The germline gives CDR1 SNHLY, CDR2 FYNNEI. V shed 6 bases and J shed 5 bases, with 4 bases lying between them. CDR3 size: 11 residues. CDR3 sequence: CASSGTGELFF. The DNA of the CDR3 is TGTGCCAGCAGCGGGACCGGGGAGCTGTTTTTT. Using reference TRBV2 and TRBJ2-2 for the parts outside the CDR3, the full variable domain is EPEVTQTPSHQVTQMGQEVILRCVPISNHLYFYWYRQILGQKVEFLVSFYNNEISEKSEIFDDQFSVERPDGSNFTLKIRSTKLEDSAMYFCASSGTGELFFGEGSRLTVL.

V is TRBV21-1 and J is TRBJ1-2; the DNA was not used to check the table's D call, TRBD1. TRBV21-1 is marked as a pseudogene. The CDR3 covers 16 residues. The CDR3 sequence is CASSKRGDSDDHGYTF. The DNA of the CDR3 is TGTGCCAGCAGCAAAAGGGGGGACAGCGACGACCATGGCTACACCTTC.

The chain has TRBV30 and TRBJ2-7; possibly TRBD2 for D (5 bases). In germline, CDR1 is GTSNPN, CDR2 SVGIG (reference sequence). Trimming stripped 1 base from V and 2 bases from J, with 9 bases between. CDR3 size: 13 residues. The CDR3 DNA reads as TGTGCCTGGAGTGGGGAGTTGACCTACGAGCAGTACTTC. Protein sequence: CAWSGELTYEQYF. Full variable domain (rest looked up from reference TRBV30 and TRBJ2-7): SQTIHQWPATLVQPVGSPLSLECTVEGTSNPNLYWYRQAAGRGLQLLFYSVGIGQISSEVPQNLSASRPQDRQFILSSKKLLLSDSGFYLCAWSGELTYEQYFGPGTRLTVT.

The J gene is TRBJ2-2, the V gene TRBV10-3; 9 bases line up with TRBD1. V trimming: 11 bases; J trimming: 3 bases; junction bases outside the gene matches: 4. Looked up from germline, CDR1 is ENHRY and CDR2 is SYGVKD. The CDR3 spans 13 residues. CDR3 amino acids: CASRTGDTGELFF. Here the CDR3 DNA reads TGTGCCTCCAGGACAGGGGACACCGGGGAGCTGTTTTTT.

V gene TRBV20-1 combines with J gene TRBJ1-4, with D possibly matching TRBD1 (6 bases). The CDR3 extends over 15 amino acids. Germline loops: CDR1 DFQATT, CDR2 SNEGSKA (reference sequence). V gave up 4 bases and J gave up 5 bases, with 17 bases separating them. The CDR3 DNA follows: TGCAGTGCTAACCCCATGGGGGGGCTGAATGAAAAACTGTTTTTT. Translation: CSANPMGGLNEKLFF.

This chain joins TRBV20-1 and TRBJ2-2; D might be TRBD1 (5 bases). CDR1 DFQATT and CDR2 SNEGSKA come from the germline V gene (reference sequence). Trimming left V 2 bases short and J 5 bases short, with 9 bases between. This CDR3 spans 13 amino acids. CDR3 region: CSARRSGTGELFF. The CDR3 region has the DNA TGCAGTGCTAGAAGGTCAGGGACCGGGGAGCTGTTTTTT.

This chain links TRBV7-2 with TRBJ2-7, with D possibly being TRBD2 (6 bases). V dropped 2 bases and J dropped 2 bases, with 10 bases sitting between them. CDR1 is SGHTA and CDR2 is FQGNSA in the germline V gene. The CDR3 is 14 amino acids. This CDR3 is CASSLRAGTYEQYF. The CDR3 region has the DNA TGTGCCAGCAGCTTAAGGGCGGGAACCTACGAGCAGTACTTC. The variable domain in full, with the rest retrieved from reference TRBV7-2 and TRBJ2-7, is GAGVSQSPSNKVTEKGKDVELRCDPISGHTALYWYRQSLGQGLEFLIYFQGNSAPDKSGLPSDRFSAERTGGSVSTLTIQRTQQEDSAVYLCASSLRAGTYEQYFGPGTRLTVT.

This chain uses TRBV19 with TRBJ2-3; D is possibly TRBD2 (8 bases). V was shortened by 10 bases and J by 1 base, with 18 bases between the two germline ends. In germline, CDR1 is LNHDA, CDR2 SQIVND (reference sequence). This CDR3 contains 15 residues. The CDR3 loop reads CATHPGRGRTDTQYF. CDR3 DNA: TGTGCCACCCATCCCGGGAGGGGGCGCACAGATACGCAGTATTTT.

Remarks on this clonotype: The junction and the germline gene differ at one end; a read error may be behind it. The CDR3 protein is CANSPLRSLGLAGTQYF. In nucleotides, the CDR3 is TGTGCCAACAGCCCATTACGTTCCCTCGGACTAGCGGGGACCCAGTACTTC. J is TRBJ2-5 and V is TRBV7-8; TRBD2 matches at 11 bases. This CDR3 contains 17 residues. Germline loops: CDR1 SGHVS, CDR2 FQNEAQ.

The J gene is TRBJ2-7, the V gene TRBV3-1; D is uncertain. V was cut by 6 bases and J by 3 bases, with 12 bases left in between. Per germline, CDR1 LGHDT and CDR2 YNNKEL (reference sequence). The CDR3 covers 13 residues. The CDR3 here is CASSGNQFYEQYF. CDR3 coding DNA: TGTGCCAGCAGTGGAAACCAATTCTACGAGCAGTACTTC.

The V gene is TRBV6-1, the J gene TRBJ2-2; weak D call: TRBD1 (6 bases). V dropped 0 bases and J dropped 9 bases, with 17 bases sitting between them. The CDR3 totals 16 residues. Germline V gene sequence: CDR1 MNHNS, CDR2 SASEGT. CDR3 coding DNA: TGTGCCAGCAGTGAAGCTCAGGACAGATTTCGGAGGGAGCTGTTTTTT. This sequence encodes CASSEAQDRFRRELFF.

The chain carries TRBV29-1 and TRBJ2-2, with D perhaps matching TRBD1 (6 bases). V shed 2 bases and J shed 7 bases, with 26 bases lying between them. The CDR3 sequence is 18 residues long. The germline CDR1 and CDR2 sequences are SQVTM and ANQGSEA. The CDR3 loop is CSVELGQRTGMRNGELFF. DNA for the CDR3: TGCAGCGTTGAACTCGGACAGAGGACGGGTATGAGGAACGGGGAGCTGTTTTTT.

This clonotype has just a few counts. The CDR3 nucleotides read TGTGCCAGCAGTTTGTACCAAGAGACCCAGTACTTC. Encoded protein: CASSLYQETQYF. The gene calls are TRBV12-3 or TRBV12-4 and TRBJ2-5; unclear D gene. The CDR3 covers 12 residues. Trimming pared 3 bases from V and 0 bases from J, leaving 2 bases between.

V usage is TRBV7-9 and J usage is TRBJ2-3; 7 bases match TRBD2. The germline CDR1 and CDR2 sequences are SEHNR and FQNEAQ (reference sequence). The CDR3 covers 15 residues. After removal of 5 bases from V and 5 bases from J, the junction contained 10 bases not matched to a gene. CDR3 in DNA: TGTGCCAGCAGCACCACCAGGACTAGTAGAGATACGCAGTATTTT. Translation: CASSTTRTSRDTQYF.

The chain uses TRBV7-9 and TRBJ2-5; D gene unclear. Trimming left V 5 bases short and J 0 bases short, with 10 bases between. CDR1 and CDR2 (germline): SEHNR, FQNEAQ (reference sequence). This CDR3 has 14 residues. DNA for the CDR3: TGTGCCAGCAGCGGGATAGTTTACCAAGAGACCCAGTACTTC. It translates to CASSGIVYQETQYF.

V gene TRBV7-9 combines with J gene TRBJ1-1, with a weak D call TRBD1 (6 bases). Germline V lookup: CDR1 SEHNR, CDR2 FQNEAQ (reference sequence). The CDR3 has 15 amino acids. V lost 5 bases to trimming and J lost 4 bases, with 17 bases between them. CDR3 sequence: CASSPAGGSPTEAFF. CDR3 coding DNA: TGTGCCAGCAGCCCAGCCGGGGGCAGCCCCACTGAAGCTTTCTTT.

J is TRBJ2-3 and V is TRBV29-1, with 9 bases identical to TRBD2. Germline CDR1 reads SQVTM; CDR2 reads ANQGSEA. The CDR3 totals 16 residues. J was trimmed by 5 bases and V by 1 base; bases with no gene match: 10. In DNA, the CDR3 is TGCAGCGTTGAAGGCTCGAGACTAGCGGCAGGAGATACGCAGTATTTT. Protein: CSVEGSRLAAGDTQYF.

The V gene is TRBV20-1, the J gene TRBJ2-7, with D perhaps TRBD1 (6 bases). Germline assignment: CDR1 DFQATT and CDR2 SNEGSKA (reference sequence). The CDR3 extends over 14 amino acids. Trimming cost V 3 bases and J 4 bases, with 16 bases left between them. CDR3 sequence reads: CSASIQGHKYEQYF. In DNA form, the CDR3 reads TGCAGTGCTAGTATCCAGGGGCACAAATACGAGCAGTACTTC.

This chain links TRBV5-4 with TRBJ2-3; 11 bases are a match to TRBD2. Germline values: CDR1 SGHNT, CDR2 YYREEE (reference sequence). The CDR3 spans 15 residues. J gave up 5 bases and V 0 bases, and 2 bases lay outside the gene matches. The chain's CDR3 is CASSLGLAGKDTQYF. The CDR3 coding sequence is TGTGCCAGCAGCTTGGGACTAGCGGGAAAAGATACGCAGTATTTT.

The chain uses TRBV4-1 and TRBJ2-3; TRBD2 matches at 10 bases. The V gene end was trimmed by 1 base and the J gene end by 9 bases; junction bases not matched to a gene: 10. Germline lookup yields CDR1 MGHRA and CDR2 YSYEKL. There are 16 residues in the CDR3. The CDR3 sequence: CASSQVSLAGVGTQYF. The DNA of the CDR3 is TGCGCCAGCAGCCAAGTATCGCTAGCGGGAGTGGGGACGCAGTATTTT.

The gene calls are TRBV19 and TRBJ2-1, with 7 bases identical to TRBD2. V gave up 3 bases and J gave up 9 bases; unmatched junction bases: 5. Germline V CDR1 and CDR2: LNHDA, SQIVND (reference sequence). The CDR3 loop spans 13 amino acids. CDR3 nucleotide sequence: TGTGCCAGTAGTATGATTCCTAGCGGTGAGCAGTTCTTC. Amino acid sequence: CASSMIPSGEQFF.